This entry features one TCR beta chain sequence. No antigen is known for it. The CDR3 runs 15 residues. Germline lookup yields CDR1 MDHEN and CDR2 SYDVKM. Trimming took 6 bases from V and 0 from J; bases not matched to a gene: 6. The primer mix had 60 Vbeta and 13 Jbeta primers. TCRdb's table, derived via immunoSEQ multiplex PCR, lists solely in-frame clones and lacks some. Of 65,000 to 90,000 clones listed, just over 85% are singletons. The data are from a study of cytomegalovirus exposure and HLA in healthy donors. Findings and caveats of the study: Rare sequences made up most TCRs, while some public TCRs were found in many donors.

The sequence was collected from a woman between 25 and 40 years old in good health and CMV-seronegative. The J gene is TRBJ2-7, the V gene TRBV28; 9 bases match TRBD1. Input material: PBMCs. This CDR3 is CASRPGTGSSYEQYF. The CDR3 DNA reads as TGTGCCAGCAGACCCGGGACAGGGTCCTCCTACGAGCAGTACTTC.